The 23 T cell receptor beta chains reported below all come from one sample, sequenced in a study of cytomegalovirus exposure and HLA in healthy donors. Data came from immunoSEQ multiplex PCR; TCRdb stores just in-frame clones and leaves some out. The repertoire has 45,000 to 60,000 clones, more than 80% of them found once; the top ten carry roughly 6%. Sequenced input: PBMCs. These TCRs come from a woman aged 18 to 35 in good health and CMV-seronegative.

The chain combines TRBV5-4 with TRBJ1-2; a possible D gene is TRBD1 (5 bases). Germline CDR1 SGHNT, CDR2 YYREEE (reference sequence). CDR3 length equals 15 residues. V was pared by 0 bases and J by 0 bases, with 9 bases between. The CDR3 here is CASSLGQLANYGYTF. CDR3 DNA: TGTGCCAGCAGCTTGGGACAGCTAGCTAACTATGGCTACACCTTC.

The CDR3 protein is CASSLLMAVNGYTF. The CDR3 region has the DNA TGTGCCAGCAGCTTACTGATGGCAGTTAATGGCTACACCTTC. This rearrangement joins TRBV11-2 to TRBJ1-2; D not resolved. This CDR3 comprises 14 residues. V lost 2 bases and J 6 bases, leaving 13 bases between the germline ends. Germline V gene data show CDR1 as SGHAT and CDR2 as FQNNGV. Based on the CDR3 plus reference TRBV11-2 and TRBJ1-2, the full variable domain is EAGVAQSPRYKIIEKRQSVAFWCNPISGHATLYWYQQILGQGPKLLIQFQNNGVVDDSQLPKDRFSAERLKGVDSTLKIQPAKLEDSAVYLCASSLLMAVNGYTFGSGTRLTVV.

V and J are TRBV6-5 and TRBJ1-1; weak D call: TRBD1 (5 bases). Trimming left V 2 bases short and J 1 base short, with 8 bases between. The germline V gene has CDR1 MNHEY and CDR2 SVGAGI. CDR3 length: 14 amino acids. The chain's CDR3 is CASSYRGWNTEAFF. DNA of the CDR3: TGTGCCAGCAGTTACAGGGGTTGGAACACTGAAGCTTTCTTT.

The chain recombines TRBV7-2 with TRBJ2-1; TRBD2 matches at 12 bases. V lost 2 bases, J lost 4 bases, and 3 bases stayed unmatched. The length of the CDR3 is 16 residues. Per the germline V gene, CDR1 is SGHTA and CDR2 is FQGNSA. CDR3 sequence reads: CASSLWLAGGYNEQFF. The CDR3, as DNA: TGTGCCAGCAGCTTATGGCTAGCGGGAGGGTACAATGAGCAGTTCTTC. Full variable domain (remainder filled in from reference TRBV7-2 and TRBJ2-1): GAGVSQSPSNKVTEKGKDVELRCDPISGHTALYWYRQSLGQGLEFLIYFQGNSAPDKSGLPSDRFSAERTGGSVSTLTIQRTQQEDSAVYLCASSLWLAGGYNEQFFGPGTRLTVL.

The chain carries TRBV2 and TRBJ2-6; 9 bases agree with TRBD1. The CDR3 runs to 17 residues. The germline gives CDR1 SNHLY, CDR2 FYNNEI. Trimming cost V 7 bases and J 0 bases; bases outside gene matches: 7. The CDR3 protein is CASTRTGAGSGANVLTF. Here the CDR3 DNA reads TGTGCCAGCACCAGGACAGGGGCCGGCTCTGGGGCCAACGTCCTGACTTTC.

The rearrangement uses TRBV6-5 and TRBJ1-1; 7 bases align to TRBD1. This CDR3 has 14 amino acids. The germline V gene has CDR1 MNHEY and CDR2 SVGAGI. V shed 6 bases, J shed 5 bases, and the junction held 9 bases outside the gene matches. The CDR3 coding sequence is TGTGCCAGCAGCCTACAGGGGCCCCGGACTGAAGCTTTCTTT. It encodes CASSLQGPRTEAFF.

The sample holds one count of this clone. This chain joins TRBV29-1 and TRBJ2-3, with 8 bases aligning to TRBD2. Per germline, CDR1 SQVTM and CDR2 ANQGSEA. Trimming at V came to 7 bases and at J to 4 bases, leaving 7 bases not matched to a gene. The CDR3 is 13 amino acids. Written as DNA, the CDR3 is TGCAGCGGAAGCGGGGGAAGAGCAGATACGCAGTATTTT. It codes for CSGSGGRADTQYF.

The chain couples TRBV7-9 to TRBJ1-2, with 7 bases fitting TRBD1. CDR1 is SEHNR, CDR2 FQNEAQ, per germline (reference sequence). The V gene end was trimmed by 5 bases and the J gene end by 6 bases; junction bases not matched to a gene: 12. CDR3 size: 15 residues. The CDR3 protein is CASSDTGQNYDGYTF. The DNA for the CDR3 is TGTGCCAGCAGCGACACGGGACAGAACTATGATGGCTACACCTTC. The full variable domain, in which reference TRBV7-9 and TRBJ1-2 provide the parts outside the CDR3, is DTGVSQNPRHKITKRGQNVTFRCDPISEHNRLYWYRQTLGQGPEFLTYFQNEAQLEKSRLLSDRFSAERPKGSFSTLEIQRTEQGDSAMYLCASSDTGQNYDGYTFGSGTRLTVV.

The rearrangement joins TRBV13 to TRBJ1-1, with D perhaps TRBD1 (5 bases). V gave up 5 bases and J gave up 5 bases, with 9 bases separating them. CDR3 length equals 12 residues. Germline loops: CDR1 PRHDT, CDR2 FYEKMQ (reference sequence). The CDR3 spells CASSPGRTEAFF. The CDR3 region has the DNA TGTGCCAGCAGCCCAGGGAGGACTGAAGCTTTCTTT.

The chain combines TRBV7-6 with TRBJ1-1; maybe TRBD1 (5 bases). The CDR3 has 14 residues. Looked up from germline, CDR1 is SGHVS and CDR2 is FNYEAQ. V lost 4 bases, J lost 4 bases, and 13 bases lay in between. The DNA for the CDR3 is TGTGCCAGCAGCTCCACTCGGGGGGTCACTGAAGCTTTCTTT. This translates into CASSSTRGVTEAFF.

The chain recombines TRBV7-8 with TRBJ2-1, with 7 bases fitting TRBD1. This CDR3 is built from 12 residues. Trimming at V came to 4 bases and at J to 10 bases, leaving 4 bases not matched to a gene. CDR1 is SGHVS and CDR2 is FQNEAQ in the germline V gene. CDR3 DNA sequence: TGTGCCAGCAGCTCTGGACAGGCGGAGCAGTTCTTC. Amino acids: CASSSGQAEQFF.

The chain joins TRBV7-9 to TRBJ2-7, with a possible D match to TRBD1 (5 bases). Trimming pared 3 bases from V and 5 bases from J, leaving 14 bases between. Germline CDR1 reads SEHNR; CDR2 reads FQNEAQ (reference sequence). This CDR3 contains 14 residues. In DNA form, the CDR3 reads TGTGCCAGCAGCTTGCCCGGCCAGGGTAACGAGCAGTACGTC. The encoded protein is CASSLPGQGNEQYV.

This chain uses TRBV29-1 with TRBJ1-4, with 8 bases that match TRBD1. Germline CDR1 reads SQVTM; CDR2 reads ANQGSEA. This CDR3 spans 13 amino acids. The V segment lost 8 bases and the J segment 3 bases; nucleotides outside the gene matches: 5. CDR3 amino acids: CSFQGAANEKLFF. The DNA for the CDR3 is TGCAGCTTTCAGGGGGCAGCTAATGAAAAACTGTTTTTT.

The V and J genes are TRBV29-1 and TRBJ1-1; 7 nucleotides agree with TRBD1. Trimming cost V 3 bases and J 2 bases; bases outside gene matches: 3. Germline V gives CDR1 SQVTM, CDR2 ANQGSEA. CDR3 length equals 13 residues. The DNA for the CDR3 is TGCAGCGTTGAGGGACAGCTAAACACTGAAGCTTTCTTT. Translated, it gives CSVEGQLNTEAFF.

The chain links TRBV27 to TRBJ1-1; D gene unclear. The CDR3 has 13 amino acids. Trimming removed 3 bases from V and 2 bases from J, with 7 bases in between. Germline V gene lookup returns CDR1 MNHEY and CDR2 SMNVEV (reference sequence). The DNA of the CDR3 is TGTGCCAGCAGTTTCAACCTAAACACTGAAGCTTTCTTT. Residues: CASSFNLNTEAFF.

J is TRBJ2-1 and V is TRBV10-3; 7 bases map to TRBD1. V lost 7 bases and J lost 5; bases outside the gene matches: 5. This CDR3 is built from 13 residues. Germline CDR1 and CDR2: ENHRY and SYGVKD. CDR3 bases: TGTGCCATCACGGGACAGTTAGACAATGAGCAGTTCTTC. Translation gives CAITGQLDNEQFF.

As DNA, the CDR3 is TGCGCCAGCAGTTTCACTCGGACAGATCGGGGAGGCTACACCTTC. Its protein product is CASSFTRTDRGGYTF. The chain carries TRBV4-1 and TRBJ1-2; a possible D gene is TRBD1 (6 bases). The V end lost 6 bases, the J end lost 8 bases, and 22 bases lay between the germline ends. This CDR3 spans 15 amino acids. From germline, CDR1 is MGHRA and CDR2 YSYEKL.

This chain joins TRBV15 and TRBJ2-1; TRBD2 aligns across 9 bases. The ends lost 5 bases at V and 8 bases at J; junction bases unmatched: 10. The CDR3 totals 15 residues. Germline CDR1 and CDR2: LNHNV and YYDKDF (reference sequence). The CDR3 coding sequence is TGTGCCACCAGCCTGAGGAGGACTAGCGCTCATGAGCAGTTCTTC. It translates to CATSLRRTSAHEQFF. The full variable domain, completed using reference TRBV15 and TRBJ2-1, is DAMVIQNPRYQVTQFGKPVTLSCSQTLNHNVMYWYQQKSSQAPKLLFHYYDKDFNNEADTPDNFQSRRPNTSFCFLDIRSPGLGDTAMYLCATSLRRTSAHEQFFGPGTRLTVL.

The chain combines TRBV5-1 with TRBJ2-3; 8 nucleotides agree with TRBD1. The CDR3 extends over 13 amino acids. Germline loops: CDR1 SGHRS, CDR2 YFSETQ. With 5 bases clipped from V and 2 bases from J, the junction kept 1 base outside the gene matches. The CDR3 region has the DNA TGCGCCAGCAGGGACAGGGTCACAGATACGCAGTATTTT. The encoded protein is CASRDRVTDTQYF.

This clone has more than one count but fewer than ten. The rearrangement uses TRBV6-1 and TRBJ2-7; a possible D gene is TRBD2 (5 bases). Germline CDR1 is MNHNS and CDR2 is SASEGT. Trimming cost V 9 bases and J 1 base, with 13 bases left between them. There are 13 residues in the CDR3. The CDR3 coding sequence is TGTGCCAGTAAGGACTCCGGATCCTACGAGCAGTACGTC. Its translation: CASKDSGSYEQYV.

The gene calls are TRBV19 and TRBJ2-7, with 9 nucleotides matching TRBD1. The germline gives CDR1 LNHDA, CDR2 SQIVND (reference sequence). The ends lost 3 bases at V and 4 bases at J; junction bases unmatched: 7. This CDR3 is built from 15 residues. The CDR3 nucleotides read TGTGCCAGTAGTATTAAAGGGACAGGGTCGTACGAGCAGTACTTC. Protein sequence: CASSIKGTGSYEQYF.

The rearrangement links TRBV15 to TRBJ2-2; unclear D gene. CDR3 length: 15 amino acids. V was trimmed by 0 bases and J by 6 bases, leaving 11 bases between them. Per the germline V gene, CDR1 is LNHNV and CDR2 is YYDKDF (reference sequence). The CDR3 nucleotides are TGTGCCACCAGCAGAGATTCGGTACGGGCCGGGGAGCTGTTTTTT. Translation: CATSRDSVRAGELFF.

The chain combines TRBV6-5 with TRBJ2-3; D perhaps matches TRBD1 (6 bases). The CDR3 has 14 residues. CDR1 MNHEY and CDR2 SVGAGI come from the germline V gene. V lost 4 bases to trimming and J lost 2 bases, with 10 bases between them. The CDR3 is CASSLQGATDTQYF. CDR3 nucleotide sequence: TGTGCCAGCAGTTTACAGGGTGCCACAGATACGCAGTATTTT.